This passage covers 20 T cell receptor beta chains from one sample sequenced in a study of blood T cell repertoires in COVID-19. Repertoires were generated with immunoSEQ multiplex PCR, while TCRdb's copy carries only in-frame clones and drops some. The data show tens of thousands of clones, roughly 86% seen once. Sequencing input: peripheral blood. Source of these receptors: a man in his fifties with active or convalescent COVID-19.

The chain combines TRBV18 with TRBJ2-1, with D perhaps matching TRBD2 (6 bases). Germline V gene data show CDR1 as KGHSH and CDR2 as LQKENI. CDR3 size: 15 residues. Trimming cost V 6 bases and J 7 bases, with 19 bases left between them. CDR3 residues: CASSPPGLEGNEQFF. The CDR3 DNA follows: TGTGCCAGCTCTCCTCCGGGACTGGAGGGAAATGAGCAGTTCTTC.

This clone was counted a single time. DNA of the CDR3: TGTGCCACCAGTGATTTGCCCAGAGATACGCAGTATTTT. This sequence encodes CATSDLPRDTQYF. The V gene is TRBV24-1, the J gene TRBJ2-3; D unclear. The CDR3 is made up of 13 amino acids. Trimming stripped 0 bases from V and 5 bases from J, with 5 bases between. In germline, CDR1 is KGHDR, CDR2 SFDVKD.

V is TRBV5-1 and J is TRBJ2-1, with 11 positions matching TRBD1. The V and J ends lost 4 bases and 8 bases, in that order; junction bases with no gene match: 5. The germline V gene encodes CDR1 SGHRS and CDR2 YFSETQ. The CDR3 is 14 residues long. CDR3 DNA: TGCGCCAGCAGCCCTGGACAGGGGGCTGATGAGCAGTTCTTC. Translation gives CASSPGQGADEQFF.

The V and J genes are TRBV21-1 and TRBJ1-2. TRBV21-1 is noted as a pseudogene. There are 10 residues in the CDR3. CDR3 nucleotide sequence: TGTGCCAGCAGCCTCTATGGCTACACCTTC. Encoded protein: CASSLYGYTF.

The CDR3 loop is CASSESMGAVTEAFF. CDR3 nucleotides: TGTGCCAGCAGTGAATCCATGGGGGCGGTCACTGAAGCTTTCTTT. The chain links TRBV6-1 to TRBJ1-1; TRBD1 is a possible D gene (6 bases). The CDR3 spans 15 residues. Per the germline V gene, CDR1 is MNHNS and CDR2 is SASEGT. V lost 2 bases, J lost 4 bases, and 14 bases lay in between.

V gene TRBV11-2 combines with J gene TRBJ2-5, with 9 nucleotides matching TRBD1. The germline V gene has CDR1 SGHAT and CDR2 FQNNGV. CDR3 length: 16 residues. The V and J ends lost 5 bases and 6 bases, in that order; junction bases with no gene match: 13. The CDR3 sequence is CASSPLRDRVSKTQYF. The DNA for the CDR3 is TGTGCCAGCAGCCCCTTAAGGGACAGGGTCTCGAAGACCCAGTACTTC.

V and J are TRBV3-1 (or the pseudogene TRBV3-2) and TRBJ1-1, with D unresolved. The germline gives CDR1 LGHDT, CDR2 YNNKEL (reference sequence). The CDR3 has 18 amino acids. Trimming left V 2 bases short and J 1 base short, with 20 bases between. CDR3 region: CASSQRKLPRSGNTEAFF. In DNA form, the CDR3 reads TGTGCCAGCAGCCAAAGAAAGTTACCTAGGTCGGGGAACACTGAAGCTTTCTTT.

In DNA, the CDR3 is TGTGCCAGCAGCATATTTTTGGAGACCCAGTACTTC. Translated, it gives CASSIFLETQYF. The rearrangement uses TRBV7-2 and TRBJ2-5; D gene ambiguous. The CDR3 runs 12 residues. Trimming took 5 bases from V and 5 from J, leaving 9 bases between them. Germline V lookup: CDR1 SGHTA, CDR2 FQGNSA.

The rearrangement uses TRBV5-1 and TRBJ2-5; D may be TRBD2 (6 bases). The CDR3 is 14 amino acids. The germline V and J ends were trimmed by 2 bases and 7 bases, with 15 bases remaining between them. CDR1 and CDR2 from the germline V gene are SGHRS and YFSETQ. The CDR3 region has the DNA TGCGCCAGCAGCTTAGATTTGGAGGGAGGGACCCAGTACTTC. Residues: CASSLDLEGGTQYF.

The J gene is TRBJ1-2, the V gene TRBV11-2; weak D call: TRBD1 (5 bases). This CDR3 comprises 13 residues. V was pared by 5 bases and J by 6 bases, with 13 bases between. In germline, CDR1 is SGHAT, CDR2 FQNNGV. The CDR3 DNA reads TGTGCCAGCAGCCTATTAAGGACACATGGCTACACCTTC. It encodes CASSLLRTHGYTF.

This clone is a singleton in its sample. The rearrangement uses TRBV6-5 and TRBJ1-2; 10 nucleotides line up with TRBD1. Germline-derived CDR1 and CDR2 are MNHEY and SVGAGI. The CDR3 runs 15 residues. V trimming: 4 bases; J trimming: 2 bases; junction bases outside the gene matches: 4. The CDR3 is CASSSRTGGNYGYTF. The CDR3 DNA is TGTGCCAGCAGTTCAAGGACAGGGGGGAACTATGGCTACACCTTC.

J is TRBJ1-6 and V is TRBV5-4; possible D gene TRBD1, 6 bases. The CDR3 is 15 residues long. Trimming removed 4 bases from V and 7 bases from J, with 15 bases in between. Germline-derived CDR1 and CDR2 are SGHNT and YYREEE (reference sequence). Written as DNA, the CDR3 is TGTGCCAGCAGCCCACTACAGGGTTCGAATTCACCCCTCCACTTT. Amino acid sequence: CASSPLQGSNSPLHF.

The chain joins TRBV4-3 to TRBJ1-4; 10 bases are a match to TRBD1. Looked up from germline, CDR1 is LGHNA and CDR2 is YSLEER. The CDR3 spans 16 residues. Trimming cost V 4 bases and J 0 bases; bases outside gene matches: 2. CDR3 nucleotide sequence: TGCGCCAGCAGCCTCGGACAGGGGGCAACTAATGAAAAACTGTTTTTT. It encodes CASSLGQGATNEKLFF.

The rearrangement links TRBV5-4 to TRBJ1-2; 7 positions match TRBD1. The CDR3 loop spans 13 amino acids. Trimming cost V 0 bases and J 7 bases; bases outside gene matches: 3. Germline lookup yields CDR1 SGHNT and CDR2 YYREEE (reference sequence). The CDR3 DNA follows: TGTGCCAGCAGCTTGGGACAGGGAAGTGGCTACACCTTC. This sequence encodes CASSLGQGSGYTF.

This clone has at least ten counts. The V gene is TRBV19, the J gene TRBJ1-6; TRBD1 might be the D (5 bases). This CDR3 has 16 amino acids. CDR1 is LNHDA and CDR2 is SQIVND in the germline V gene (reference sequence). The ends were cut back, 4 bases at V and 4 bases at J, with 14 bases in the middle. CDR3 nucleotides: TGTGCCAGTAGTAAATCGCGGGACGGGTATAATTCACCCCTCCACTTT. Translating gives CASSKSRDGYNSPLHF.

This clone has only a few counts. This sequence joins TRBV19 and TRBJ1-5, with 8 nucleotides matching TRBD1. The germline V gene encodes CDR1 LNHDA and CDR2 SQIVND (reference sequence). The CDR3 contains 13 residues. This CDR3 reads CGTAGGVGQPQHF. CDR3 nucleotides: TGTGGCACCGCAGGGGGCGTCGGTCAGCCCCAGCATTTT.

This sequence joins TRBV5-1 and TRBJ2-5; weak D call: TRBD1 (6 bases). Germline values: CDR1 SGHRS, CDR2 YFSETQ. The CDR3 runs to 15 residues. Trimming cost V 0 bases and J 1 base, with 10 bases left between them. Here the CDR3 reads CASSLAGDTQETQYF. CDR3 sequence (DNA): TGCGCCAGCAGCTTGGCAGGGGACACCCAAGAGACCCAGTACTTC.

This clone is a singleton in its sample. The J gene is TRBJ1-4, the V gene TRBV2; D is possibly TRBD1 (5 bases). Germline lookup yields CDR1 SNHLY and CDR2 FYNNEI. This CDR3 spans 15 amino acids. Trimming stripped 0 bases from V and 7 bases from J, with 12 bases between. CDR3 sequence (DNA): TGTGCCAGCAGTGAAGCTTTGGGGGGACGTGAAAAACTGTTTTTT. This codes for CASSEALGGREKLFF. The whole variable domain, remainder taken from reference TRBV2 and TRBJ1-4, is EPEVTQTPSHQVTQMGQEVILRCVPISNHLYFYWYRQILGQKVEFLVSFYNNEISEKSEIFDDQFSVERPDGSNFTLKIRSTKLEDSAMYFCASSEALGGREKLFFGSGTQLSVL.

The V gene is TRBV5-1, the J gene TRBJ2-5; 7 bases align to TRBD2. The CDR3 is made up of 15 amino acids. CDR1 SGHRS and CDR2 YFSETQ come from the germline V gene. The junction had 10 bases not matched to a gene; V was cut back by 0 bases and J by 8 bases. For the CDR3, the DNA is TGCGCCAGCAGCTTGGTTGGAGCGGGGATGCAAACCCAGTACTTC. It is translated as CASSLVGAGMQTQYF.

This clone was seen a few times. The chain's CDR3 is CASSRDSYNSPLHF. In DNA, the CDR3 is TGTGCCAGCAGTAGGGACAGTTATAATTCACCCCTCCACTTT. The V call is TRBV2, the J call TRBJ1-6; TRBD1 matches 7 bases. CDR3 size: 14 residues. Germline V lookup: CDR1 SNHLY, CDR2 FYNNEI. J was trimmed by 4 bases and V by 5 bases; bases with no gene match: 2.